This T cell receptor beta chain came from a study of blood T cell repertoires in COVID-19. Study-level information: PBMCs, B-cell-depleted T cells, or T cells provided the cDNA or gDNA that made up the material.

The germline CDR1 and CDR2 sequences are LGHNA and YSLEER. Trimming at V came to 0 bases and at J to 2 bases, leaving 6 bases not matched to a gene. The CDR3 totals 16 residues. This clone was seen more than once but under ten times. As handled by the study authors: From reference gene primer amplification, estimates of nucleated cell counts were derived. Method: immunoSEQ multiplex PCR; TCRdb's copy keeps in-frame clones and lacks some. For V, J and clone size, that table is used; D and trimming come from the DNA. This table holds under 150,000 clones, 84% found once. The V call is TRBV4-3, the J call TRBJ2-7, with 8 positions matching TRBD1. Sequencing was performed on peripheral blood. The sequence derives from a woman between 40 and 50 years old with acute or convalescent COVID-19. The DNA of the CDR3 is TGCGCCAGCAGCCAAGACCGGACAGGGAACCCCTACGAGCAGTACTTC. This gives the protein CASSQDRTGNPYEQYF.